A single sample is the source of the 12 T cell receptor beta chains below, sequenced in a study of blood T cell repertoires in COVID-19. TCRdb's table, derived via immunoSEQ multiplex PCR, lists solely in-frame clones and lacks some. The table has about 240,000 clones, roughly 80% seen once. Material: peripheral blood. The receptor source for this set is an elderly woman with COVID-19, enrolled during active disease.

The rearrangement uses TRBV27 and TRBJ2-1, with 12 positions matching TRBD2. CDR3 size: 16 residues. V lost 3 bases to trimming and J lost 6 bases; unmatched junction nucleotides: 6. Germline V lookup: CDR1 MNHEY, CDR2 SMNVEV (reference sequence). The CDR3 coding sequence is TGTGCCAGCAGTTTCCCGACTAGCGGGAGACCCAATGAGCAGTTCTTC. This sequence encodes CASSFPTSGRPNEQFF.

V gene TRBV10-3 combines with J gene TRBJ1-2, with TRBD1 identical over 10 bases. The V and J ends lost 4 bases and 3 bases, in that order; junction bases with no gene match: 5. The length of the CDR3 is 15 residues. The germline gives CDR1 ENHRY, CDR2 SYGVKD. The CDR3: CAISVLGQGDYGYTF. The CDR3 DNA reads TGTGCCATCAGTGTTCTCGGACAGGGGGACTATGGCTACACCTTC.

This clone was counted ten times or more. The genes are TRBV6-5 and TRBJ2-5, with 9 bases lining up with TRBD1. CDR3 length: 15 residues. CDR1 is MNHEY and CDR2 is SVGAGI in the germline V gene. The V and J ends lost 6 bases and 2 bases, in that order; junction bases with no gene match: 7. DNA for the CDR3: TGTGCCAGCAGAATAGGGACAGGGAAGCAAGAGACCCAGTACTTC. Protein product: CASRIGTGKQETQYF.

The V and J genes are TRBV2 and TRBJ1-2, with D tentatively TRBD1 (5 bases). The CDR3 consists of 13 residues. Germline-derived CDR1 and CDR2 are SNHLY and FYNNEI. V shed 2 bases and J shed 6 bases, with 10 bases lying between them. The CDR3 here is CASSEQGGDGYTF. The CDR3 DNA is TGTGCCAGCAGTGAACAGGGAGGCGATGGCTACACCTTC.

This chain joins TRBV27 and TRBJ1-2, with TRBD1 identical over 7 bases. CDR3 size: 13 residues. V trimming: 2 bases; J trimming: 4 bases; junction bases outside the gene matches: 1. CDR1 and CDR2 from the germline V gene are MNHEY and SMNVEV (reference sequence). In DNA, the CDR3 is TGTGCCAGCAGTTTAGCAGGGGGCTATGGCTACACCTTC. Amino acid sequence: CASSLAGGYGYTF.

V is TRBV19 and J is TRBJ2-7; D perhaps matches TRBD1 (6 bases). From germline, CDR1 is LNHDA and CDR2 SQIVND (reference sequence). V was trimmed by 4 bases and J by 3 bases, leaving 16 bases between them. This CDR3 is 15 amino acids long. The CDR3 DNA follows: TGTGCCAGTAGTACCAGATCACAGGGTTTCTACGAGCAGTACTTC. Protein: CASSTRSQGFYEQYF.

This chain joins TRBV5-1 and TRBJ1-4; D not resolved. Trimming cost V 3 bases and J 8 bases, with 11 bases left between them. This CDR3 has 13 amino acids. Germline V gene sequence: CDR1 SGHRS, CDR2 YFSETQ. CDR3 in amino acids: CASSWALFEKLFF. In nucleotides, the CDR3 is TGCGCCAGCAGCTGGGCCCTCTTCGAAAAACTGTTTTTT.

The chain links TRBV4-1 to TRBJ1-3; no clear D. CDR1 is MGHRA and CDR2 is YSYEKL in the germline V gene. The CDR3 totals 15 residues. The V end lost 5 bases, the J end lost 0 bases, and 11 bases lay between the germline ends. The CDR3 sequence: CASSSPVISGNTIYF. Here the CDR3 DNA reads TGCGCCAGCAGCTCTCCGGTCATCTCTGGAAACACCATATATTTT.

The chain employs TRBV7-2 and TRBJ2-2, with D uncertain. V gave up 4 bases and J gave up 5 bases, with 11 bases separating them. The CDR3 sequence is 14 residues long. The germline CDR1 and CDR2 sequences are SGHTA and FQGNSA. CDR3 nucleotide sequence: TGTGCCAGCAGCTCCCCGTACGGGACCGGGGAGCTGTTTTTT. Its translation is CASSSPYGTGELFF.

This chain links TRBV19 with TRBJ1-2, with D uncertain. Trimming took 5 bases from V and 13 from J, leaving 17 bases between them. The CDR3 length is 12 residues. Germline V gene sequence: CDR1 LNHDA, CDR2 SQIVND (reference sequence). DNA of the CDR3: TGTGCCAGTAGTGTTCCGGGAGGCGGAGGCACCTTC. Amino acid sequence: CASSVPGGGGTF.

This clone was counted a single time. The chain uses TRBV30 and TRBJ1-5; a weak D match, TRBD1 (6 bases). CDR3 length: 14 residues. Germline V CDR1 and CDR2: GTSNPN, SVGIG (reference sequence). V was shortened by 2 bases and J by 5 bases, with 13 bases between the two germline ends. CDR3 amino acids: CAWSRGGSDQPQHF. CDR3 sequence (DNA): TGTGCCTGGAGTCGGGGGGGCTCCGATCAGCCCCAGCATTTT.

This chain uses TRBV5-1 with TRBJ2-3, with 8 nucleotides matching TRBD2. CDR3 length equals 16 residues. Germline V gene sequence: CDR1 SGHRS, CDR2 YFSETQ. The V and J ends lost 4 bases and 4 bases, in that order; junction bases with no gene match: 11. CDR3 in amino acids: CASSPLYSGVSDTQYF. As DNA, the CDR3 is TGCGCCAGCAGCCCGCTATATAGCGGGGTTTCAGATACGCAGTATTTT.